This T cell receptor beta chain was identified in a study of T-cell reconstitution after alpha-beta-depleted transplantation in children. Construction of the TCRbeta library involved unique molecular identifiers. TCRdb fed the PCR reads into MiXCR, producing one record per CDR3 protein. The sample comprises about 980,000 distinct CDR3 sequences, roughly 29% of which are singletons, and roughly 31% rests with the top ten. The sequence was obtained from a boy under two years old who had a stem cell transplant for SCID, so the T cells may come from the graft donor. The sample was PBMCs, mostly from graft donor cells, taken 360 days after TCRalphabeta/CD19-depleted stem cell transplant.

DNA for the CDR3: TGCAGCGTCCGGGGACAGGGGCTTAACATTCAGTACTTC. Amino acids: CSVRGQGLNIQYF. V is TRBV29-1 and J is TRBJ2-4, with 10 nucleotides matching TRBD1. The V gene's germline CDR1 is SQVTM and CDR2 ANQGSEA. The CDR3 is made up of 13 amino acids. With V trimmed by 6 bases and J by 7 bases, 6 bases remained unmatched.